A single sample gave rise to the 22 T cell receptor beta chains below, sequenced in a study of blood T cell repertoires in COVID-19. Profiled with immunoSEQ multiplex PCR; TCRdb holds only in-frame clones, not every one. This sample carries more than 150,000 clones, approximately 80% of them seen once, and the ten largest clones take 10% to 15%. The sample was peripheral blood. These receptors all come from a man between 65 and 85 years old who had recovered from COVID-19.

The rearrangement links TRBV5-1 to TRBJ2-7; unclear D gene. The CDR3 spans 11 residues. The germline CDR1 and CDR2 sequences are SGHRS and YFSETQ. V dropped 3 bases and J dropped 6 bases, with 7 bases sitting between them. The CDR3 coding sequence is TGCGCCAGCAGCTCTCCCCGCGAGCAGTACTTC. This codes for CASSSPREQYF.

The chain has TRBV5-4 and TRBJ1-3; D is possibly TRBD1 (5 bases). Trimming removed 2 bases from V and 4 bases from J, with 25 bases in between. Germline V gene data show CDR1 as SGHNT and CDR2 as YYREEE (reference sequence). CDR3 size: 19 residues. In nucleotides, the CDR3 is TGTGCCAGCAGCTTAGGGGCAGGGCGGACTATTTCACTAGGAAACACCATATATTTT. Translated, it gives CASSLGAGRTISLGNTIYF.

The chain is built from TRBV4-1 and TRBJ2-3; D ambiguous. The CDR3 extends over 15 amino acids. Trimming took 0 bases from V and 1 from J, leaving 8 bases between them. Germline values: CDR1 MGHRA, CDR2 YSYEKL. CDR3 protein: CASSQDPGGTDTQYF. The CDR3 DNA follows: TGCGCCAGCAGCCAAGACCCGGGTGGCACAGATACGCAGTATTTT.

The chain has TRBV7-8 and TRBJ2-5; 9 positions agree with TRBD1. V dropped 5 bases and J dropped 5; count of bases not matched to a gene: 12. Germline-derived CDR1 and CDR2 are SGHVS and FQNEAQ. This CDR3 has 16 amino acids. The CDR3 loop is CASSPRGTGYKETQYF. CDR3 in DNA: TGTGCCAGCAGCCCACGGGGGACAGGGTATAAGGAGACCCAGTACTTC.

V usage is TRBV3-1 (or the pseudogene TRBV3-2) and J usage is TRBJ1-5; no reliable D call. The CDR3 runs to 13 residues. V lost 0 bases and J 6 bases, leaving 6 bases between the germline ends. CDR1 is LGHDT and CDR2 is YNNKEL in the germline V gene (reference sequence). DNA of the CDR3: TGTGCCAGCAGCCAAGATCCCGTTCAGCCCCAGCATTTT. It yields the protein CASSQDPVQPQHF.

This clone was observed many times. An end of the junction does not agree with germline; a read error may underlie this. The chain links TRBV19 to TRBJ1-1; possibly TRBD1 for D (6 bases). CDR1 LNHDA and CDR2 SQIVND come from the germline V gene (reference sequence). The CDR3 totals 14 residues. The CDR3 DNA follows: TGTGCCAGTAGTCCGGGACAAGGGAACGCTGAAGCTTTCTTT. Translated: CASSPGQGNAEAFF.

V gene TRBV6-5 combines with J gene TRBJ2-7; D might be TRBD1 (5 bases). The CDR3 is made up of 15 amino acids. Germline V gene lookup returns CDR1 MNHEY and CDR2 SVGAGI. Trimming pared 2 bases from V and 2 bases from J, leaving 13 bases between. The CDR3 coding sequence is TGTGCCAGCAGTTACCGCCCCAGGGATGCCTACGAGCAGTACTTC. Translating it yields CASSYRPRDAYEQYF.

The chain combines TRBV3-1 (or the pseudogene TRBV3-2) with TRBJ2-2; possibly TRBD2 for D (5 bases). Germline V gene sequence: CDR1 LGHDT, CDR2 YNNKEL (reference sequence). Trimming removed 4 bases at V and 5 bases at J, with 14 bases between. The CDR3 sequence is 15 residues long. Here the CDR3 DNA reads TGTGCCAGCAGCCTTGTGGGGAGTCGGACCGGGGAGCTGTTTTTT. Translating gives CASSLVGSRTGELFF.

The chain is built from TRBV7-2 and TRBJ2-3; 8 positions agree with TRBD2. The J segment lost 1 base and the V segment lost 6 bases, leaving 0 bases of the junction unmatched. The CDR3 covers 13 residues. Germline V gives CDR1 SGHTA, CDR2 FQGNSA. The CDR3 DNA follows: TGTGCCAGCAGACTAGCGGGCACAGATACGCAGTATTTT. Its translation is CASRLAGTDTQYF.

About this clone itself: In the same sample, other DNA sequences code for this CDR3. The rearrangement links TRBV5-4 to TRBJ1-3; D unclear. CDR1 is SGHNT, CDR2 YYREEE, per germline (reference sequence). V gave up 0 bases and J gave up 2 bases, with 6 bases separating them. The CDR3 loop spans 14 amino acids. The CDR3 region has the DNA TGTGCCAGCAGCTTGGGCGGTGCTGGAAACACCATATATTTT. Its protein is CASSLGGAGNTIYF.

J is TRBJ2-1 and V is TRBV9, with TRBD2 matching 11 bases. There are 17 residues in the CDR3. Germline loops: CDR1 SGDLS, CDR2 YYNGEE. V shed 5 bases, J shed 8 bases, and the junction held 15 bases outside the gene matches. The CDR3 loop is CASSHSTSGSPLDEQFF. CDR3 nucleotides: TGTGCCAGCAGTCACTCTACTAGCGGGAGCCCTTTGGATGAGCAGTTCTTC. Based on the CDR3 plus reference TRBV9 and TRBJ2-1, the full variable domain is DSGVTQTPKHLITATGQRVTLRCSPRSGDLSVYWYQQSLDQGLQFLIQYYNGEERAKGNILERFSAQQFPDLHSELNLSSLELGDSALYFCASSHSTSGSPLDEQFFGPGTRLTVL.

V gene TRBV5-6 combines with J gene TRBJ1-2; D possibly corresponds to TRBD1 (6 bases). This CDR3 is 14 amino acids long. V was trimmed by 0 bases and J by 2 bases, leaving 8 bases between them. The germline CDR1 and CDR2 sequences are SGHDT and YYEEEE. The CDR3 here is CASSLDRVNYGYTF. CDR3 bases: TGTGCCAGCAGCTTGGACAGGGTGAACTATGGCTACACCTTC.

The CDR3 nucleotides are TGCGCCAGCAGCTCCGCGGGGCCGGGACAGGGGGCGAGCACAGATACGCAGTATTTT. As protein: CASSSAGPGQGASTDTQYF. The rearrangement uses TRBV5-1 and TRBJ2-3; 12 nucleotides line up with TRBD1. This CDR3 is 19 amino acids long. After removal of 3 bases from V and 0 bases from J, the junction contained 11 bases not matched to a gene. Germline V lookup: CDR1 SGHRS, CDR2 YFSETQ.

V usage is TRBV7-9 and J usage is TRBJ2-3, with D possibly being TRBD1 (5 bases). Germline V gene lookup returns CDR1 SEHNR and CDR2 FQNEAQ (reference sequence). This CDR3 is 15 amino acids long. V lost 4 bases, J lost 1 base, and 12 bases lay in between. The CDR3 region is CASSSGRRGTDTQYF. The CDR3 DNA reads TGTGCCAGCAGCTCAGGGCGTAGGGGCACAGATACGCAGTATTTT.

The CDR3 coding sequence is TGTGCCAGCAGCTCACCGGGACAGGGCACAGATACGCAGTATTTT. Translation: CASSSPGQGTDTQYF. The rearrangement joins TRBV5-5 to TRBJ2-3; 8 bases agree with TRBD1. The CDR3 loop spans 15 amino acids. Germline loops: CDR1 SGHKS, CDR2 YYEKEE (reference sequence). V shed 3 bases and J 1 base; nucleotides not matched to a gene: 4.

The V gene is TRBV15, the J gene TRBJ2-5; D remains unclear. Deletions cut 1 base from V and 5 bases from J, with 5 bases between. The CDR3 is 12 amino acids. Per germline, CDR1 LNHNV and CDR2 YYDKDF (reference sequence). For the CDR3, the DNA is TGTGCCACCAGCAGAGTAGCCGAGACCCAGTACTTC. This codes for CATSRVAETQYF.

This clone was counted between two and nine times. This chain joins TRBV19 and TRBJ2-1, with TRBD1 as a possible D gene (6 bases). The CDR3 contains 15 residues. Germline loops: CDR1 LNHDA, CDR2 SQIVND (reference sequence). The V end was cut by 3 bases, the J end by 8 bases, with 17 bases between. Here the CDR3 DNA reads TGTGCCAGTAGTATTCGGGCAGGGGAATTGGATGAGCAGTTCTTC. Protein: CASSIRAGELDEQFF.

The rearrangement links TRBV7-2 to TRBJ1-2; D is possibly TRBD1 (5 bases). From germline, CDR1 is SGHTA and CDR2 FQGNSA. V lost 5 bases to trimming and J lost 10 bases, with 17 bases between them. The CDR3 is 13 amino acids. CDR3 nucleotides: TGTGCCAGCAGCACCGAGAACAGGAGTTACTACACCTTC. Residues: CASSTENRSYYTF.

The chain employs TRBV7-6 and TRBJ2-3; 9 bases line up with TRBD2. V shed 3 bases and J 3 bases; nucleotides not matched to a gene: 13. The CDR3 totals 18 residues. Germline CDR1 reads SGHVS; CDR2 reads FNYEAQ. CDR3 region: CASSFSAGGPRVTDTQYF. CDR3 coding DNA: TGTGCCAGCAGCTTTTCAGCGGGAGGACCCCGCGTGACAGATACGCAGTATTTT.

This rearrangement joins TRBV19 to TRBJ2-3, with a tentative D call TRBD2 (6 bases). Trimming pared 5 bases from V and 1 base from J, leaving 16 bases between. CDR1 and CDR2 (germline): LNHDA, SQIVND (reference sequence). The CDR3 runs 16 residues. The CDR3 nucleotides are TGTGCCAGTAGTCGAAACCCTAGCGTTGGCACAGATACGCAGTATTTT. Its protein product is CASSRNPSVGTDTQYF.

This sequence joins TRBV4-2 and TRBJ2-7; D ambiguous. The CDR3 loop spans 15 amino acids. In germline, CDR1 is LGHNA, CDR2 YNFKEQ. V gave up 3 bases and J gave up 0 bases, with 12 bases separating them. CDR3 residues: CASSQGDGPSYEQYF. The CDR3 DNA is TGTGCCAGCAGCCAGGGCGATGGGCCCTCCTACGAGCAGTACTTC.

The CDR3: CASSYSSGTGGYEQYF. CDR3 DNA sequence: TGTGCCAGCAGTTACTCTTCGGGGACAGGGGGCTACGAGCAGTACTTC. The chain is built from TRBV6-5 and TRBJ2-7, with 11 bases that match TRBD1. Germline lookup yields CDR1 MNHEY and CDR2 SVGAGI. The J segment lost 3 bases and the V segment lost 0 bases, leaving 4 bases of the junction unmatched. This CDR3 has 16 amino acids.